This T cell receptor (beta chain) was identified in a study of blood T cells in healthy people across ages. Study context: About one barcoded beta molecule per two T cells was the capture yield of template switching.

It was with a sample-barcoded 5' primer and a J-beta primer mix that a second PCR of about 7 to 12 cycles was run. Each TCR beta cDNA got a 12-nucleotide random molecular identifier. Each CDR3 protein is one row after TCRdb ran MiXCR on the 5' RACE reads. The data show over 550,000 distinct CDR3 sequences, roughly 30% seen once. Findings and limits, study-wide: Calculation of diversity from one million T cells yielded estimates considered to be underestimates.

There are many counts of this clonotype. What it binds is not known. There were at least 5.5 micrograms of total RNA extracted from every sample. The V end lost 1 base, the J end lost 12 bases, and 21 bases lay between the germline ends. Germline assignment: CDR1 SGHTA and CDR2 FQGNSA. The CDR3 totals 16 residues. The genes are TRBV7-2 and TRBJ1-4; TRBD1 might be the D (5 bases). This TCR came from an elderly woman in good health. What was sequenced was blood. CDR3 amino acids: CASSLEGIPQKGELFF. CDR3 nucleotide sequence: TGTGCCAGCAGCTTAGAGGGCATCCCGCAGAAAGGGGAACTGTTTTTT.